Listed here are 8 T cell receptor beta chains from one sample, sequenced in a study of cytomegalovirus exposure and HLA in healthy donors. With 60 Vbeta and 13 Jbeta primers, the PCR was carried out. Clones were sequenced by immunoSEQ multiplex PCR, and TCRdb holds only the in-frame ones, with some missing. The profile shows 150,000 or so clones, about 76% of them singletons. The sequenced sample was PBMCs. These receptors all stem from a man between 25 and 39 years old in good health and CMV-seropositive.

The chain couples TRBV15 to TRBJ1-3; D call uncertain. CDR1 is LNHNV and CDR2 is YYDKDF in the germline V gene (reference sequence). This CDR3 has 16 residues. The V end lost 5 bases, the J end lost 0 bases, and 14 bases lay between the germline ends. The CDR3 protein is CATSPTRLVSGNTIYF. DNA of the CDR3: TGTGCCACCAGCCCAACCAGGTTGGTCTCTGGAAACACCATATATTTT.

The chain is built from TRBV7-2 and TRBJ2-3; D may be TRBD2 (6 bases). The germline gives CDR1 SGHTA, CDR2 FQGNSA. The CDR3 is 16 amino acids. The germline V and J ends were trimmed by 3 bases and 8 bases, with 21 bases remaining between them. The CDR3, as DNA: TGTGCCAGCAGCTTCCCTGGGGGACTCCCGTCAGGTACGCAGTATTTT. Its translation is CASSFPGGLPSGTQYF. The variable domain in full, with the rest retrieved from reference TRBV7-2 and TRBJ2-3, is GAGVSQSPSNKVTEKGKDVELRCDPISGHTALYWYRQSLGQGLEFLIYFQGNSAPDKSGLPSDRFSAERTGGSVSTLTIQRTQQEDSAVYLCASSFPGGLPSGTQYFGPGTRLTVL.

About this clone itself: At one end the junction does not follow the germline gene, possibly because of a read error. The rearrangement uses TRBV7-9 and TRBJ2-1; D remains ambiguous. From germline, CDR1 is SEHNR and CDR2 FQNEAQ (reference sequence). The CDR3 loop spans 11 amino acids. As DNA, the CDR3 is TGTTCCAGCAGCTCCCAATATGAGCAGTTCTTC. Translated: CSSSSQYEQFF.

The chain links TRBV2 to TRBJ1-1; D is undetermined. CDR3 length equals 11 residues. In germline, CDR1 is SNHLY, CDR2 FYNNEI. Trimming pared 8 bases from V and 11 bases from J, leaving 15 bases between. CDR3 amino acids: CASQRVVLAFF. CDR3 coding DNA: TGTGCCAGCCAGAGGGTCGTTCTGGCTTTCTTT.

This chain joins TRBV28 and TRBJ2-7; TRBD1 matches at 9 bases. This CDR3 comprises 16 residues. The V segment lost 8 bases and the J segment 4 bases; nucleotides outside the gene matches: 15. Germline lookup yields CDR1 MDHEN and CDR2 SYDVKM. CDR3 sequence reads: CASSPTPGQGRYEQYF. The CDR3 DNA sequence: TGTGCCAGCTCCCCGACTCCGGGACAGGGACGATACGAGCAGTACTTC.

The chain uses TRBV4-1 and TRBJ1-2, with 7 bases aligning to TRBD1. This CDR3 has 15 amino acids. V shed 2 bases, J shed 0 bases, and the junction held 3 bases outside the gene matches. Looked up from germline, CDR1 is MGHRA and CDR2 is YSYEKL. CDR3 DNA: TGCGCCAGCAGCCAACCGGGACAGACTAACTATGGCTACACCTTC. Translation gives CASSQPGQTNYGYTF.

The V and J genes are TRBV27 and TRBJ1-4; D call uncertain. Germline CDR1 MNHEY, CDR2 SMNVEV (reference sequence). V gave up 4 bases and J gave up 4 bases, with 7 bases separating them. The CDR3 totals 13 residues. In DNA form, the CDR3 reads TGTGCCAGCAGTTCTCGGTTTAATGAAAAACTGTTTTTT. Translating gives CASSSRFNEKLFF.

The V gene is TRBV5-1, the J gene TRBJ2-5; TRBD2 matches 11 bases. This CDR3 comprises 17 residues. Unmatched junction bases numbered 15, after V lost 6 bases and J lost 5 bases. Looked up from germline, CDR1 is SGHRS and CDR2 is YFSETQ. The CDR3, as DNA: TGCGCCAGCACCCCTCCGACTAGCGGGATGGGCGAGGAGACCCAGTACTTC. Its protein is CASTPPTSGMGEETQYF.